The clone carrying this TCR beta chain was counted a few times. This specimen belongs to a study of CD8+ T cells in alopecia areata. This sample's treatment: oral pan-JAK inhibitor, 5-10 mg twice daily. TCR sequencing used cDNA made by reverse transcription of extracted RNA. Profiling relied on immunoSEQ multiplex PCR, and the TCRdb table lists in-frame clones only, not all of them. The sample lists some 200,000 clones, about 58% occurring once. The germline gives CDR1 SGHAT, CDR2 FQNNGV. The CDR3 totals 15 residues. With V trimmed by 5 bases and J by 8 bases, 13 bases remained unmatched. The V gene is TRBV11-2, the J gene TRBJ1-2; 8 bases line up with TRBD1. This receptor was identified in a human donor with alopecia areata. Sequenced here: CD4+ T cells sorted from blood, sampled at week 4, from a patient treated with tofacitinib. CDR3 residues: CASSLGQGEPLGYTF. The CDR3 DNA sequence: TGTGCCAGCAGCCTCGGACAGGGAGAACCCTTAGGCTACACCTTC.